Shown below are 26 T cell receptor beta chains from a single sample sequenced in a study of shared clonotypes between healthy human individuals. Here immunoSEQ multiplex PCR was the method, and the copy in TCRdb shows in-frame clones only, minus some. The table has some 660,000 clones, 55% to 85% seen once. The sequencing sample was made of memory CD4+ T cells sorted from blood. Described subset: CD45RA-negative fraction. Receptors originate from a woman aged 25 to 39 in good health.

This sequence joins TRBV5-1 and TRBJ1-2; 11 nucleotides align to TRBD1. The CDR3 sequence is 14 residues long. V trimming: 4 bases; J trimming: 7 bases; junction bases outside the gene matches: 6. Germline lookup yields CDR1 SGHRS and CDR2 YFSETQ. DNA for the CDR3: TGCGCCAGCAGCCCCGGACAGGGGGCTGGTGGCTACACCTTC. This encodes CASSPGQGAGGYTF.

The genes are TRBV5-1 and TRBJ2-3, with TRBD2 as a possible D gene (5 bases). The CDR3 is 14 residues long. CDR1 is SGHRS, CDR2 YFSETQ, per germline. V shed 5 bases and J shed 2 bases, with 12 bases lying between them. CDR3 protein: CASSTGIVTDTQYF. CDR3 nucleotide sequence: TGCGCCAGCAGTACCGGGATAGTCACAGATACGCAGTATTTT.

V and J are TRBV2 and TRBJ2-7; a possible D gene is TRBD1 (6 bases). With 4 bases removed from V and 2 bases from J, the gap between germline ends came to 6 bases. This CDR3 contains 12 residues. Germline loops: CDR1 SNHLY, CDR2 FYNNEI. As DNA, the CDR3 is TGTGCCAGCAGTGGGGACACCTACGAGCAGTACTTC. Amino acid sequence: CASSGDTYEQYF.

The chain joins TRBV2 to TRBJ2-3, with 7 bases lining up with TRBD2. Trimming removed 6 bases from V and 4 bases from J; junction bases left unmatched: 7. The germline gives CDR1 SNHLY, CDR2 FYNNEI. The CDR3 covers 14 residues. The CDR3 coding sequence is TGTGCCAGCAGGGGCCCTAGCGGATCAGATACGCAGTATTTT. As protein: CASRGPSGSDTQYF. Using reference TRBV2 and TRBJ2-3 for the parts outside the CDR3, the full variable domain is EPEVTQTPSHQVTQMGQEVILRCVPISNHLYFYWYRQILGQKVEFLVSFYNNEISEKSEIFDDQFSVERPDGSNFTLKIRSTKLEDSAMYFCASRGPSGSDTQYFGPGTRLTVL.

This clone has just a few counts. The chain joins TRBV5-8 to TRBJ1-5, with D unclear. In germline, CDR1 is SGHTS, CDR2 YDEGEE. V was pared by 4 bases and J by 4 bases, with 12 bases between. The CDR3 extends over 14 amino acids. The CDR3 DNA reads as TGTGCCAGCAGCGCTTACAGAACTAATCAGCCCCAGCATTTT. Translation gives CASSAYRTNQPQHF.

This clone came up once. The gene calls are TRBV4-2 and TRBJ1-1; D unresolved. Germline CDR1 and CDR2: LGHNA and YNFKEQ. With 3 bases removed from V and 2 bases from J, the gap between germline ends came to 16 bases. This CDR3 contains 16 residues. The CDR3, as DNA: TGTGCCAGCAGCCACGAAGGGCAGAGGAGTAACACTGAAGCTTTCTTT. It encodes CASSHEGQRSNTEAFF.

The chain links TRBV27 to TRBJ1-6, with 7 bases that match TRBD1. This CDR3 contains 16 residues. Unmatched junction bases numbered 10, after V lost 8 bases and J lost 3 bases. Germline V gives CDR1 MNHEY, CDR2 SMNVEV (reference sequence). This CDR3 reads CASVPRGRNYNSPLHF. The CDR3 region has the DNA TGTGCCAGCGTTCCGAGGGGGCGAAACTATAATTCACCCCTCCACTTT.

V and J are TRBV5-6 and TRBJ2-1, with 9 bases aligning to TRBD1. The trim removed 6 bases at V and 2 bases at J, leaving 6 bases unmatched. The CDR3 consists of 15 residues. Germline-derived CDR1 and CDR2 are SGHDT and YYEEEE. In DNA, the CDR3 is TGTGCCAGCATCCTTAGACAGGGGGCCTACAATGAGCAGTTCTTC. Translation: CASILRQGAYNEQFF.

The V call is TRBV18, the J call TRBJ1-1; no reliable D call. CDR3 size: 16 residues. Per the germline V gene, CDR1 is KGHSH and CDR2 is LQKENI. Trimming shortened V by 2 bases and J by 6 bases, and 19 bases separated the two germline ends. The CDR3 spells CASSPEFHRDGSEAFF. DNA of the CDR3: TGTGCCAGCTCACCAGAGTTTCATCGTGACGGCTCTGAAGCTTTCTTT.

Written as DNA, the CDR3 is TGTGCCAGCAGCTATGGACTAGCGGGAGGAGTCGACAATGAGCAGTTCTTC. This encodes CASSYGLAGGVDNEQFF. The chain is built from TRBV7-9 and TRBJ2-1; TRBD2 matches 14 bases. The junction had 7 bases not matched to a gene; V was cut back by 4 bases and J by 5 bases. The CDR3 consists of 17 residues. In germline, CDR1 is SEHNR, CDR2 FQNEAQ (reference sequence).

This chain joins TRBV19 and TRBJ2-1, with D perhaps given as TRBD1 or TRBD2 (5 bases each). CDR1 and CDR2 from the germline V gene are LNHDA and SQIVND (reference sequence). V lost 1 base, J lost 8 bases, and 24 bases lay in between. This CDR3 has 18 amino acids. CDR3 sequence: CASSIVWLGDGNIDEQFF. DNA for the CDR3: TGTGCCAGTAGTATAGTTTGGTTGGGGGACGGGAATATCGATGAGCAGTTCTTC. Full variable domain (remainder filled in from reference TRBV19 and TRBJ2-1): DGGITQSPKYLFRKEGQNVTLSCEQNLNHDAMYWYRQDPGQGLRLIYYSQIVNDFQKGDIAEGYSVSREKKESFPLTVTSAQKNPTAFYLCASSIVWLGDGNIDEQFFGPGTRLTVL.

V usage is TRBV6-5 and J usage is TRBJ2-2; D is unresolved. This CDR3 comprises 14 residues. V lost 2 bases, J lost 6 bases, and 10 bases lay in between. The germline V gene has CDR1 MNHEY and CDR2 SVGAGI. The CDR3 coding sequence is TGTGCCAGCAGTTACCAACACTTCGCCGGGGAGCTGTTTTTT. Its protein product is CASSYQHFAGELFF.

In this sample, this clone turned up many times. The chain joins TRBV5-4 to TRBJ2-1; 11 bases map to TRBD2. The germline gives CDR1 SGHNT, CDR2 YYREEE (reference sequence). This CDR3 spans 15 amino acids. The V and J ends lost 5 bases and 5 bases, in that order; junction bases with no gene match: 6. CDR3: CASRPLAGVNNEQFF. DNA for the CDR3: TGTGCCAGCAGACCACTAGCGGGAGTTAACAATGAGCAGTTCTTC.

The rearrangement links TRBV7-9 to TRBJ2-5; the match to TRBD1 covers 8 bases. The germline V gene encodes CDR1 SEHNR and CDR2 FQNEAQ (reference sequence). Trimming at V came to 5 bases and at J to 5 bases, leaving 7 bases not matched to a gene. This CDR3 is 14 amino acids long. In nucleotides, the CDR3 is TGTGCCAGCAGCCCCTCAGGGGGCAGGGAGACCCAGTACTTC. Residues: CASSPSGGRETQYF.

This clone occurred once. The chain links TRBV4-1 to TRBJ2-2, with D perhaps being TRBD1 or TRBD2 (5 bases each). V lost 1 base to trimming and J lost 6 bases, with 12 bases between them. Germline V CDR1 and CDR2: MGHRA, YSYEKL. The CDR3 is 15 residues long. The DNA of the CDR3 is TGCGCCAGCAGCCAAGGGGGCAGAGGGTCCGGGGAGCTGTTTTTT. This codes for CASSQGGRGSGELFF.

The V gene is TRBV11-2, the J gene TRBJ1-1, with D possibly TRBD1 on 5 matching bases. Germline V gene data show CDR1 as SGHAT and CDR2 as FQNNGV. Trimming shortened V by 2 bases and J by 4 bases, and 11 bases separated the two germline ends. CDR3 length equals 14 residues. The CDR3 DNA reads TGTGCCAGCAGCTTACACAGGAATCCCACTGAAGCTTTCTTT. Encoded protein: CASSLHRNPTEAFF.

The chain uses TRBV6-6 and TRBJ1-4, with unresolved D. The germline gives CDR1 MNHNY, CDR2 SVGAGI (reference sequence). The CDR3 is made up of 13 amino acids. Trimming cost V 2 bases and J 8 bases, with 9 bases left between them. CDR3: CASSYEGFEKLFF. As DNA, the CDR3 is TGTGCCAGCAGTTACGAAGGATTCGAAAAACTGTTTTTT.

The V call is TRBV19, the J call TRBJ1-5; possible D gene TRBD1, 5 bases. V was pared by 9 bases and J by 11 bases, with 26 bases between. CDR1 and CDR2 from the germline V gene are LNHDA and SQIVND (reference sequence). The length of the CDR3 is 15 residues. The CDR3 region is CASESRGAVKRAQHF. For the CDR3, the DNA is TGTGCCAGCGAATCAAGGGGAGCAGTGAAGAGGGCCCAGCATTTT. Full variable domain (remainder filled in from reference TRBV19 and TRBJ1-5): DGGITQSPKYLFRKEGQNVTLSCEQNLNHDAMYWYRQDPGQGLRLIYYSQIVNDFQKGDIAEGYSVSREKKESFPLTVTSAQKNPTAFYLCASESRGAVKRAQHFGDGTRLSIL.

The gene calls are TRBV6-5 and TRBJ1-2, with a tentative D call TRBD1 (5 bases). The V end lost 3 bases, the J end lost 6 bases, and 14 bases lay between the germline ends. The CDR3 loop spans 14 amino acids. Per the germline V gene, CDR1 is MNHEY and CDR2 is SVGAGI. CDR3 in amino acids: CASSYRSGRDGYTF. CDR3 nucleotides: TGTGCCAGCAGTTATCGGTCAGGGCGGGATGGCTACACCTTC.

This chain connects TRBV5-1 to TRBJ2-7, with a tentative D call TRBD2 (6 bases). The CDR3 loop spans 16 amino acids. Germline V gene sequence: CDR1 SGHRS, CDR2 YFSETQ. Trimming pared 4 bases from V and 4 bases from J, leaving 21 bases between. The CDR3 sequence is CASSTVPGLQAYEQYF. The CDR3 DNA reads as TGCGCCAGCAGCACAGTTCCGGGACTCCAAGCGTACGAGCAGTACTTC.

This chain joins TRBV28 and TRBJ2-7, with 8 positions matching TRBD1. The V gene's germline CDR1 is MDHEN and CDR2 SYDVKM. V dropped 7 bases and J dropped 0; count of bases not matched to a gene: 8. This CDR3 spans 15 amino acids. CDR3 residues: CASTLSGTGSYEQYF. DNA for the CDR3: TGTGCCAGCACATTGTCGGGGACAGGCTCCTACGAGCAGTACTTC.

V usage is TRBV19 and J usage is TRBJ1-2; 11 nucleotides line up with TRBD1. The ends lost 5 bases at V and 7 bases at J; junction bases unmatched: 6. The CDR3 covers 14 residues. Germline V lookup: CDR1 LNHDA, CDR2 SQIVND (reference sequence). The CDR3 reads CASSPRTGGFGYTF. The CDR3 region has the DNA TGTGCCAGTAGTCCCCGGACAGGGGGCTTTGGCTACACCTTC.

The table lists this clone with a count of one. The chain couples TRBV7-2 to TRBJ1-1; D call uncertain. The CDR3 extends over 14 amino acids. Trimming cost V 1 base and J 4 bases, with 10 bases left between them. The V gene's germline CDR1 is SGHTA and CDR2 FQGNSA. DNA for the CDR3: TGTGCCAGCAGCTTAGGTTTACGGGTCACTGAAGCTTTCTTT. It is translated as CASSLGLRVTEAFF.

The rearrangement links TRBV5-1 to TRBJ2-6; D gene ambiguous. The length of the CDR3 is 17 residues. Germline CDR1 reads SGHRS; CDR2 reads YFSETQ. Between the trimmed V and J ends, which lost 0 bases and 1 base, there was a span of 11 bases. CDR3 amino acids: CASSLATFRSGANVLTF. In nucleotides, the CDR3 is TGCGCCAGCAGCTTGGCGACTTTTAGGTCTGGGGCCAACGTCCTGACTTTC.

V is TRBV4-1 and J is TRBJ2-5; D is perhaps TRBD1 (6 bases). The germline V gene encodes CDR1 MGHRA and CDR2 YSYEKL. V gave up 0 bases and J gave up 9 bases, with 17 bases separating them. This CDR3 has 15 residues. CDR3 nucleotides: TGCGCCAGCAGCCAAGAAACAGGGATTAGAGTGGCCCAGTACTTC. As protein: CASSQETGIRVAQYF.

The genes are TRBV6-5 and TRBJ1-6; D possibly corresponds to TRBD1 (5 bases). V shed 0 bases and J shed 10 bases, with 16 bases lying between them. The CDR3 consists of 16 residues. Germline CDR1 is MNHEY and CDR2 is SVGAGI. The CDR3 reads CASSYSYQGEGSPLHF. The CDR3 DNA reads as TGTGCCAGCAGTTACTCGTATCAGGGTGAGGGCTCACCCCTCCACTTT.